This T cell receptor (beta chain) was identified during a study of shared clonotypes between healthy human individuals. Whole-study findings and limits: Sample collection involved blood only; tissue repertoires are likely different.

Every subset had its genomic DNA shared out evenly among several immunoSEQ plates. Data came from immunoSEQ multiplex PCR; TCRdb stores just in-frame clones and leaves some out. The data contain over 750,000 clones, 96% of them seen just once; the ten biggest clones take up about 0.25%. The V and J ends lost 0 bases and 4 bases, in that order; junction bases with no gene match: 3. The germline V gene has CDR1 LGHNA and CDR2 YSLEER. There are 15 residues in the CDR3. It was CD45RO-negative cells, positively selected for CCR7, that made up naive CD8 cells, with terminally differentiated effector memory CD45RA+ cells excluded. As concerns this clone: No antigen is known for it.

This chain connects TRBV4-3 to TRBJ2-1, with TRBD2 matching 7 bases. This TCR came from a man aged 25 to 40 in good health. The sequenced sample consisted of naive CD8+ T cells sorted from blood. The CDR3 DNA follows: TGCGCCAGCAGCCAAGATCGGGGGGATTACAATGAGCAGTTCTTC. Its protein is CASSQDRGDYNEQFF.